This paragraph reports one TCR beta chain. These data belong to a study of blood T cell repertoires in COVID-19. Whole-study context: Acute-phase and convalescent COVID-19 samples originated in the United States, Italy and Spain. PBMCs, B-cell-depleted T cells, or T cells were the source of the cDNA or gDNA that made up the material.

It was during active infection that Seattle patients were enrolled and then longitudinally followed. Trimming cost V 5 bases and J 6 bases, with 10 bases left between them. Looked up from germline, CDR1 is GTSNPN and CDR2 is SVGIG (reference sequence). This CDR3 contains 12 residues. Data came from immunoSEQ multiplex PCR; TCRdb stores just in-frame clones and leaves some out. The sample includes around 290,000 clones, 86% of them seen just once. This chain uses TRBV30 with TRBJ1-4; D ambiguous. The source is a woman in her seventies with COVID-19, enrolled during active disease. The source material was peripheral blood. CDR3: CAWQESDEKLFF. In nucleotides, the CDR3 is TGTGCCTGGCAGGAATCTGATGAAAAACTGTTTTTT.